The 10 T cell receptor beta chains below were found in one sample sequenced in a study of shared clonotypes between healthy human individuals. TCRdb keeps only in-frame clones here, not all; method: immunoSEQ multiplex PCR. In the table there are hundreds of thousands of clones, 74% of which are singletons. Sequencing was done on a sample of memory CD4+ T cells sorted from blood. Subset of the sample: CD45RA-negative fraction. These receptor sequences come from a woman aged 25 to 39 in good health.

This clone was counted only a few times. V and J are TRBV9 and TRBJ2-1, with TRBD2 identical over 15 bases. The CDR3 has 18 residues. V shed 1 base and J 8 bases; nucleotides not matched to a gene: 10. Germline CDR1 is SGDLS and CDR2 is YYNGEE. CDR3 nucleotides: TGTGCCAGCAGCGTATCAGGACTAGCGGGAGGGCCTCTCGATGAGCAGTTCTTC. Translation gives CASSVSGLAGGPLDEQFF.

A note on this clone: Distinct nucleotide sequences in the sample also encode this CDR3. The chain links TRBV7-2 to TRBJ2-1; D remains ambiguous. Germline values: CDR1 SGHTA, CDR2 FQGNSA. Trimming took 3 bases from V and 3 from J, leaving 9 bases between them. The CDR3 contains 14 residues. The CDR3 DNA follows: TGTGCCAGCAGCTTGGGCAGCATCTACAATGAGCAGTTCTTC. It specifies CASSLGSIYNEQFF.

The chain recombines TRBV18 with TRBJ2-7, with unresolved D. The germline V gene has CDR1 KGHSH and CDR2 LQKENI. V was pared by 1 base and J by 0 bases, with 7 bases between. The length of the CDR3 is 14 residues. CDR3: CASSPQGNSYEQYF. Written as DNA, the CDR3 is TGTGCCAGCTCACCACAGGGCAACTCCTACGAGCAGTACTTC.

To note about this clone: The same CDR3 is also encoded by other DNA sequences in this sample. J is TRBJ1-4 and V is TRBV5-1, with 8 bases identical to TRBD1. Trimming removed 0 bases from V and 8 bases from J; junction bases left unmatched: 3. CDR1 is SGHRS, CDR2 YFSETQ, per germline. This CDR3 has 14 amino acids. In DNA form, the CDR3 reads TGCGCCAGCAGCTTGGGACAGGGGAGAGAAAAACTGTTTTTT. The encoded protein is CASSLGQGREKLFF.

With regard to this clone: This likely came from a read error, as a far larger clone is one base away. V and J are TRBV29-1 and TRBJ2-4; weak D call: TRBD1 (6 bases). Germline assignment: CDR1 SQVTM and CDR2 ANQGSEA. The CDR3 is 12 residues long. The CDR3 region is CNVEGTQNIQYF. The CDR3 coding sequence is TGCAACGTTGAAGGGACACAAAACATTCAGTACTTC. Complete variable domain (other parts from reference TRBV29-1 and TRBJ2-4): SAVISQKPSRDICQRGTSLTIQCQVDSQVTMMFWYRQQPGQSLTLIATANQGSEATYESGFVIDKFPISRPNLTFSTLTVSNMSPEDSSIYLCNVEGTQNIQYFGAGTRLSVL.

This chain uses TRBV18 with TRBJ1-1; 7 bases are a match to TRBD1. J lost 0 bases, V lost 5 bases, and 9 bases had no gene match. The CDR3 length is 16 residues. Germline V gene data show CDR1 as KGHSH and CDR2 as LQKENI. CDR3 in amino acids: CASSSSGTVMNTEAFF. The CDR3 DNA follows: TGTGCCAGCTCATCCTCCGGGACAGTGATGAACACTGAAGCTTTCTTT.

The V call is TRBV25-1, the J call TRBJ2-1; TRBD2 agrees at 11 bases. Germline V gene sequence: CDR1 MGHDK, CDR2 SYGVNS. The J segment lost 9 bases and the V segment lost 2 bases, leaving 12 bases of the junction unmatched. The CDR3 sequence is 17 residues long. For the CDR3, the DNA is TGTGCCAGCAGTGAAACCGGCCTAGCGGGAGGTTATGGTGAGCAGTTCTTC. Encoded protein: CASSETGLAGGYGEQFF.

The CDR3 DNA sequence: TGTGCCAGCAGCTCCCAGGGGACAGTTAATGAAAAACTGTTTTTT. Residues: CASSSQGTVNEKLFF. This chain uses TRBV6-6 with TRBJ1-4, with 7 positions matching TRBD1. This CDR3 comprises 15 residues. The germline CDR1 and CDR2 sequences are MNHNY and SVGAGI (reference sequence). The J segment lost 4 bases and the V segment lost 6 bases, leaving 8 bases of the junction unmatched.

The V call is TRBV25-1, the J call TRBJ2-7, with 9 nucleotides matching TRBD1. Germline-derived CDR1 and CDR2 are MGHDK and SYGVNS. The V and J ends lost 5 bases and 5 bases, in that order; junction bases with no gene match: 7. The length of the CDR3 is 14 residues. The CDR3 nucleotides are TGTGCCAGCAGTAAAGGACAGGGGTCCAACGAGCAGTACTTC. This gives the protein CASSKGQGSNEQYF.

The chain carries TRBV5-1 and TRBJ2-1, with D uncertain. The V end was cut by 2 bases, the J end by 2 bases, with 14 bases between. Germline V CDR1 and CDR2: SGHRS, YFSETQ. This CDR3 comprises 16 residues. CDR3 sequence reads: CASSFGNSLTYNEQFF. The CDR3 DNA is TGCGCCAGCAGCTTTGGGAATTCTTTAACCTACAATGAGCAGTTCTTC.